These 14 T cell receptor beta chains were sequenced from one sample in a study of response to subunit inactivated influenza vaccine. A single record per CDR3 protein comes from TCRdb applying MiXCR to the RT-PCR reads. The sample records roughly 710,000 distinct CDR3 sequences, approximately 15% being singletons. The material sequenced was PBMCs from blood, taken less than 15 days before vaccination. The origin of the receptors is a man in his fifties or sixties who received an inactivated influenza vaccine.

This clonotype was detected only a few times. For the CDR3, the DNA is TGCGCCAGCAGCTTGGGGGGGGACTACCATCAAGAGACCCAGTACTTC. It translates to CASSLGGDYHQETQYF. The chain combines TRBV5-1 with TRBJ2-5; 7 bases map to TRBD2. CDR1 is SGHRS, CDR2 YFSETQ, per germline. CDR3 length: 16 residues. Unmatched junction bases numbered 7, after V lost 0 bases and J lost 2 bases.

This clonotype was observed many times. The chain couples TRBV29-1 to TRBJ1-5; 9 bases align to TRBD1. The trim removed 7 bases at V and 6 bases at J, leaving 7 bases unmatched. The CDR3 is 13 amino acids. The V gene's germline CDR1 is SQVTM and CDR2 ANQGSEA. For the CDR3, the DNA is TGCAGCGAGCGGACAGGGGTGGGTCAGCCCCAGCATTTT. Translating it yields CSERTGVGQPQHF. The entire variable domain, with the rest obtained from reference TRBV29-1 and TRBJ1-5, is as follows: SAVISQKPSRDICQRGTSLTIQCQVDSQVTMMFWYRQQPGQSLTLIATANQGSEATYESGFVIDKFPISRPNLTFSTLTVSNMSPEDSSIYLCSERTGVGQPQHFGDGTRLSIL.

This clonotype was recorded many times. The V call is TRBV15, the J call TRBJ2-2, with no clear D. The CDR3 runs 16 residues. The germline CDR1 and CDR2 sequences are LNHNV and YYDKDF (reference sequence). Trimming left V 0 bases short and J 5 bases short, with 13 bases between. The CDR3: CATSRDQGYSTGELFF. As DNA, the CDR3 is TGTGCCACCAGCAGAGATCAAGGCTACTCTACCGGGGAGCTGTTTTTT.

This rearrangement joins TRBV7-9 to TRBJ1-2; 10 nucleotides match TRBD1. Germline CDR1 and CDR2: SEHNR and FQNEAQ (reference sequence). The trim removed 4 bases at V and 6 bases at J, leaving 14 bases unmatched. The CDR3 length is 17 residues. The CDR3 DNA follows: TGTGCCAGCAGCTCCCCCCTACCGACAGGGGGCTCGGATGGCTACACCTTC. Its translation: CASSSPLPTGGSDGYTF.

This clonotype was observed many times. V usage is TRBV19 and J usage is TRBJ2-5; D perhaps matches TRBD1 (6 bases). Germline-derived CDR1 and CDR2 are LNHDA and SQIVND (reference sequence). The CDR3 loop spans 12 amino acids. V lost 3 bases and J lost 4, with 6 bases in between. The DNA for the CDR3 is TGTGCCAGTAGTATCAGGGGAGAGACCCAGTACTTC. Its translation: CASSIRGETQYF. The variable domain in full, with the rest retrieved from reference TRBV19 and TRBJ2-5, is DGGITQSPKYLFRKEGQNVTLSCEQNLNHDAMYWYRQDPGQGLRLIYYSQIVNDFQKGDIAEGYSVSREKKESFPLTVTSAQKNPTAFYLCASSIRGETQYFGPGTRLLVL.

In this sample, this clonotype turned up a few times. CDR3 region: CATSGRGTAAEKLFF. CDR3 coding DNA: TGTGCCACCAGCGGGCGAGGGACAGCAGCTGAAAAACTGTTTTTT. V usage is TRBV15 and J usage is TRBJ1-4, with TRBD1 matching 7 bases. V trimming: 5 bases; J trimming: 7 bases; junction bases outside the gene matches: 10. Germline values: CDR1 LNHNV, CDR2 YYDKDF (reference sequence). The CDR3 extends over 15 amino acids.

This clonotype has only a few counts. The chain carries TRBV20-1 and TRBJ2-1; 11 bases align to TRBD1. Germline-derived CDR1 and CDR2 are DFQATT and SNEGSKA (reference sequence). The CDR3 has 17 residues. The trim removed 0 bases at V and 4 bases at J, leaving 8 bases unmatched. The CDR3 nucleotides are TGCAGTGCTAGAGACTCCTCCGGGACAGGGGGATACAATGAGCAGTTCTTC. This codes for CSARDSSGTGGYNEQFF.

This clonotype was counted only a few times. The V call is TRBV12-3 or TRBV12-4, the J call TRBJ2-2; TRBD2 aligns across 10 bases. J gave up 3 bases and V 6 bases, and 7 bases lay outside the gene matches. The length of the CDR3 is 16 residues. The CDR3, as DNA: TGTGCCAGCAGCTCTAGCGGGGGCCGCGACACCGGGGAGCTGTTTTTT. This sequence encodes CASSSSGGRDTGELFF.

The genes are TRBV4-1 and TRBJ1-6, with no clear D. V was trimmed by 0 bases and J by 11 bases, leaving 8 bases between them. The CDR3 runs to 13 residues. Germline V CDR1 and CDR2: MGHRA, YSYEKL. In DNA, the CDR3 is TGCGCCAGCAGCCAAGATGGTCGTCCACCCCTCCACTTT. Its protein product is CASSQDGRPPLHF.

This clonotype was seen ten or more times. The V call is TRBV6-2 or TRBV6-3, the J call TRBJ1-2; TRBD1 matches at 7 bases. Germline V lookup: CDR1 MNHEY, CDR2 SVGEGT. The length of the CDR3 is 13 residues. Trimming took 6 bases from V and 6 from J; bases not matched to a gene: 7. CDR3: CASSIRQGDGYTF. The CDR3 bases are TGTGCCAGCAGCATTAGACAGGGAGATGGCTACACCTTC.

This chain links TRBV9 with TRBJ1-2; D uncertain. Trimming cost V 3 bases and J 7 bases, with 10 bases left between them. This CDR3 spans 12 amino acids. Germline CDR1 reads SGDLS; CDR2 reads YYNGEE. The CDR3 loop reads CASSARMGGYTF. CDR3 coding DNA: TGTGCCAGCAGCGCCCGAATGGGTGGCTACACCTTC.

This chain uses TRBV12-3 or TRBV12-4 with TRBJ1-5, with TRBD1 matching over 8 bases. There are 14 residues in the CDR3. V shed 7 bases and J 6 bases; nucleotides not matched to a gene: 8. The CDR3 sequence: CASNLGQGSQPQHF. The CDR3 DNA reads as TGTGCCAGCAACCTTGGACAGGGTAGTCAGCCCCAGCATTTT.

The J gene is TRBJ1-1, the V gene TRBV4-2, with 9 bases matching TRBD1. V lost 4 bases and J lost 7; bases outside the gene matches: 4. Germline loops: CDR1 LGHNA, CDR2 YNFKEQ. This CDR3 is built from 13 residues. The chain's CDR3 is CASSPRTGDEAFF. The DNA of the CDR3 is TGTGCCAGCAGCCCCAGGACAGGGGATGAAGCTTTCTTT.

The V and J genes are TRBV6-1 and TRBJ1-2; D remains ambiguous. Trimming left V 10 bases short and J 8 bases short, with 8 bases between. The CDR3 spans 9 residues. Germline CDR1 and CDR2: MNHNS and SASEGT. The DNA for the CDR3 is TGTGCCACCGATCTAGGCTACACCTTC. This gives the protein CATDLGYTF.